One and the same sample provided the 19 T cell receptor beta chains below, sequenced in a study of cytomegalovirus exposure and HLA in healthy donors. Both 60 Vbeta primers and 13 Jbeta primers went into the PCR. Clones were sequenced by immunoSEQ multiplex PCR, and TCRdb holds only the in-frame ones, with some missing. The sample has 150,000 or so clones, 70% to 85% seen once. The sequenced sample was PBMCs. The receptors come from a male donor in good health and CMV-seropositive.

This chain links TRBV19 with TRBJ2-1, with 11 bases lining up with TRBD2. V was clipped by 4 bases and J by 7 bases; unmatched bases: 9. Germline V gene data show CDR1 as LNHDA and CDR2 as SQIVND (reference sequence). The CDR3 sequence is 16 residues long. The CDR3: CASSTRTSGRGNEQFF. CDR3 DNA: TGTGCCAGTAGTACAAGGACTAGCGGGCGGGGTAATGAGCAGTTCTTC.

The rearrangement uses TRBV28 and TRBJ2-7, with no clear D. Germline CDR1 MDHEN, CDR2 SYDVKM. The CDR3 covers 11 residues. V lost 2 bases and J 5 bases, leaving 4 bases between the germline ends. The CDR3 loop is CASSLGHEQYF. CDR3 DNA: TGTGCCAGCAGTTTAGGGCACGAGCAGTACTTC. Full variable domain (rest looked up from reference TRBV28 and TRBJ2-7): DVKVTQSSRYLVKRTGEKVFLECVQDMDHENMFWYRQDPGLGLRLIYFSYDVKMKEKGDIPEGYSVSREKKERFSLILESASTNQTSMYLCASSLGHEQYFGPGTRLTVT.

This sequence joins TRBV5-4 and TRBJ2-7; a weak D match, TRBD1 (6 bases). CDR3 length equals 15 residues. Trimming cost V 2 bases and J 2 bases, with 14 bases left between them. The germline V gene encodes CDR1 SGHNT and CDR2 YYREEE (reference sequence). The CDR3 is CASSLGHRATYEQYF. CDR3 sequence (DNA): TGTGCCAGCAGCTTAGGGCACAGGGCCACCTACGAGCAGTACTTC.

The DNA for the CDR3 is TGTGCCAGCAGTTTCTTTCCAGATACGCAGTATTTT. Its translation: CASSFFPDTQYF. This sequence joins TRBV25-1 and TRBJ2-3, with D unresolved. This CDR3 spans 12 amino acids. In germline, CDR1 is MGHDK, CDR2 SYGVNS. The V end lost 5 bases, the J end lost 4 bases, and 7 bases lay between the germline ends.

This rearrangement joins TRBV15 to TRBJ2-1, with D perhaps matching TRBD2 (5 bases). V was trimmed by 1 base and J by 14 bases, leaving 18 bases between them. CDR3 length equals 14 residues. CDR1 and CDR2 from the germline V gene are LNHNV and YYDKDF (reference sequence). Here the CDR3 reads CATSRGADTREKFF. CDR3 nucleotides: TGTGCCACCAGCAGAGGGGCTGACACGAGGGAAAAGTTCTTC.

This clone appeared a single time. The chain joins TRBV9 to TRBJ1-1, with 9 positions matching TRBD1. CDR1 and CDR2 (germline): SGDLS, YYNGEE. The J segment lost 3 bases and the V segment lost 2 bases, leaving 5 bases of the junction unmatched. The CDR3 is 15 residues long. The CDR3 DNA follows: TGTGCCAGCAGCGTCCGGACAGGGGCGGACACTGAAGCTTTCTTT. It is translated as CASSVRTGADTEAFF.

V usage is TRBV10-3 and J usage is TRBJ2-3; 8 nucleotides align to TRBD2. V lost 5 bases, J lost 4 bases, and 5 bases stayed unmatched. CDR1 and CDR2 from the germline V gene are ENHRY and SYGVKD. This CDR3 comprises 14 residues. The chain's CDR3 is CAISRAGEADTQYF. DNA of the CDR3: TGTGCCATCAGTAGAGCGGGAGAGGCAGATACGCAGTATTTT.

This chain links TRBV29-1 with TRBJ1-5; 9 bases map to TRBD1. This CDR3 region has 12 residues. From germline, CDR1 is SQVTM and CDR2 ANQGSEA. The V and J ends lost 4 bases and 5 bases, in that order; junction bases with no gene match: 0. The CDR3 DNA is TGCAGCGTTGGACAGGGGGATCAGCCCCAGCATTTT. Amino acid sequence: CSVGQGDQPQHF.

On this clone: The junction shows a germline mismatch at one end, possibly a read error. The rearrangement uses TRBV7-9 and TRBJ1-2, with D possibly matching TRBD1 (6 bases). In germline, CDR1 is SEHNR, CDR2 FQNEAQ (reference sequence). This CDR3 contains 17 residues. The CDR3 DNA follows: TGTTCCAGCAGCTTAACGGGACACAACAATAACAACTATGGCTACACCTTC. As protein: CSSSLTGHNNNNYGYTF.

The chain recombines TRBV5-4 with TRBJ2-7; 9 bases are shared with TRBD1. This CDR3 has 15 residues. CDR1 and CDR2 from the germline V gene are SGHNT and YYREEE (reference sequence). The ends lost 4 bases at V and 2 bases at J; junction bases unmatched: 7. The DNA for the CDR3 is TGTGCCAGCAGCACAGGACAGGGGTCGACCTACGAGCAGTACTTC. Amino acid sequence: CASSTGQGSTYEQYF.

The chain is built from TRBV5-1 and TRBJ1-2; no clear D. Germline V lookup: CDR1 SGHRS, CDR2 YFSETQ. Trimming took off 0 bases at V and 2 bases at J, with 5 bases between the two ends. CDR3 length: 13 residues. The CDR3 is CASSLDGNYGYTF. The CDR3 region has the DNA TGCGCCAGCAGCTTGGACGGGAACTATGGCTACACCTTC.

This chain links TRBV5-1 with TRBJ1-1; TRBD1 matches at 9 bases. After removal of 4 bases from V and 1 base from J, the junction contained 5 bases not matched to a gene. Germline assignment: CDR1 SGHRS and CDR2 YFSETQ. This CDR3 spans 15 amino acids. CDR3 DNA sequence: TGCGCCAGCAGCCTTCCGGGACAGGGGAACACTGAAGCTTTCTTT. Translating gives CASSLPGQGNTEAFF. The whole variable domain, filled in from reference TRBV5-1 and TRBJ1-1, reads KAGVTQTPRYLIKTRGQQVTLSCSPISGHRSVSWYQQTPGQGLQFLFEYFSETQRNKGNFPGRFSGRQFSNSRSEMNVSTLELGDSALYLCASSLPGQGNTEAFFGQGTRLTVV.

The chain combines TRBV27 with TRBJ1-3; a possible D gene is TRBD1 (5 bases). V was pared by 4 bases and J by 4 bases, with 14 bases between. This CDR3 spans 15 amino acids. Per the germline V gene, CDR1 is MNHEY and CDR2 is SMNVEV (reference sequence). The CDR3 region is CASSWKGMGGNTIYF. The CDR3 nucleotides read TGTGCCAGCAGTTGGAAGGGGATGGGCGGAAACACCATATATTTT.

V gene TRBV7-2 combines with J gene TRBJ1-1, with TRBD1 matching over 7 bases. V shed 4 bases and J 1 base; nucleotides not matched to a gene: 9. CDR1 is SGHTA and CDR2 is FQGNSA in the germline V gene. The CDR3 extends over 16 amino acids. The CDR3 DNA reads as TGTGCCAGCAGCTCTTCCCCAAGGACAGGGAACACTGAAGCTTTCTTT. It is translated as CASSSSPRTGNTEAFF.

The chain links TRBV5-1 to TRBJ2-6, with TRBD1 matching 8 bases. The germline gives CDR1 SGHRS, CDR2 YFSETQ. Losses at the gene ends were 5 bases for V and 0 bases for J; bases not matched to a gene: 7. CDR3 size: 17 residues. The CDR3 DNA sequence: TGCGCCAGCAGACGACAGGGGATCGACTCTGGGGCCAACGTCCTGACTTTC. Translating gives CASRRQGIDSGANVLTF.

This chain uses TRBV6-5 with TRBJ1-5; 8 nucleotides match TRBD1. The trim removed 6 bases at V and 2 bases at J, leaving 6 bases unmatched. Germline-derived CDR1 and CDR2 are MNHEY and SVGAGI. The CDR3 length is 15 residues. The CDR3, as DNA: TGTGCCAGCAGATCCGGGACAGGTCGCAATCAGCCCCAGCATTTT. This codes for CASRSGTGRNQPQHF.

The CDR3 here is CASSLDAGGLSMGEQYF. As DNA, the CDR3 is TGCGCCAGCAGCTTGGATGCGGGGGGTCTGAGTATGGGCGAGCAGTACTTC. This chain links TRBV5-1 with TRBJ2-7; 8 bases align to TRBD2. V was pared by 0 bases and J by 6 bases, with 14 bases of the junction left unmatched. Germline lookup yields CDR1 SGHRS and CDR2 YFSETQ. CDR3 length equals 17 residues. Using reference TRBV5-1 and TRBJ2-7 for the parts outside the CDR3, the full variable domain is KAGVTQTPRYLIKTRGQQVTLSCSPISGHRSVSWYQQTPGQGLQFLFEYFSETQRNKGNFPGRFSGRQFSNSRSEMNVSTLELGDSALYLCASSLDAGGLSMGEQYFGPGTRLTVT.

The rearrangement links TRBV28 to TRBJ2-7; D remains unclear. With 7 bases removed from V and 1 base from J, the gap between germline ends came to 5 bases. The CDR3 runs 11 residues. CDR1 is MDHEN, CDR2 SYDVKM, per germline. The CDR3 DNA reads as TGTGCCAGCAAGAGTTCCTACGAGCAGTACTTC. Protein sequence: CASKSSYEQYF.

CDR3 nucleotides: TGTGCCAGCAGCAGGGACAGGGGGAACGAAAAACTGTTTTTT. Translating it yields CASSRDRGNEKLFF. The V and J genes are TRBV7-9 and TRBJ1-4; 11 bases line up with TRBD1. Germline lookup yields CDR1 SEHNR and CDR2 FQNEAQ (reference sequence). The CDR3 sequence is 14 residues long. The ends lost 5 bases at V and 8 bases at J; junction bases unmatched: 4.